This T cell receptor beta chain derives from a study of T cell responses to AZD1222 COVID-19 vaccine. The study's findings and limits: Among spike-specific TCRs, nearly half reportedly target unmutated variant regions.

As concerns this clone: What it recognizes is unknown.

The CDR3 runs 18 residues. V lost 5 bases to trimming and J lost 0 bases, with 17 bases between them. Germline CDR1 is SGHTA and CDR2 is FQGNSA. The table came from immunoSEQ multiplex PCR; TCRdb's copy has only in-frame clones and leaves some out. The sample consists of 200,000 to 300,000 clones, approximately 95% of them appearing once. The input for sequencing was peripheral blood, taken on day 0 of AZD1222 vaccination. This sequence joins TRBV7-2 and TRBJ1-6, with D maybe TRBD1 (5 bases). The receptor was derived from an adult in good health. This CDR3 is CASSLRTRISSYNSPLHF. CDR3 nucleotide sequence: TGTGCCAGCAGCCTCAGGACAAGGATAAGCTCCTATAATTCACCCCTCCACTTT.